What follows is one T cell receptor beta chain and its context. The CDR3 has 21 amino acids. The V gene end was trimmed by 4 bases and the J gene end by 2 bases; junction bases not matched to a gene: 23. The germline V gene encodes CDR1 SGDLS and CDR2 YYNGEE. The data stem from a study of blood T cells in healthy people across ages. Through a sample-barcoded 5' primer and a J-beta primer mix, a second PCR was run for roughly 6 to 12 cycles. TCRdb ran MiXCR on the 5' RACE reads and lists one entry per CDR3 protein. The table lists about 570,000 distinct CDR3 sequences, approximately 30% of them singletons. Each individual donor underwent a draw of about 11 milliliters of peripheral blood.

The chain carries TRBV9 and TRBJ2-1, with 8 nucleotides matching TRBD2. The sample comprised blood. The receptor was derived from a woman in her 70s in good health. CDR3 in DNA: TGTGCCAGCAGCCTACTGCAAAATTGGTTGAGCGGGGGCCACCCCTACAATGAGCAGTTCTTC. As protein: CASSLLQNWLSGGHPYNEQFF.